What follows describes a single TCR beta chain. Other DNA sequences of this sample code for an identical CDR3. Clones were read by immunoSEQ multiplex PCR, and TCRdb kept only the in-frame ones, dropping some. The repertoire holds about 82,000 clones, 90% seen once, with roughly 9.4% in the top ten. This sample was taken from a study of PD-L1 blockade in urothelial cancer. On the study more broadly: Patients commenced intravenous atezolizumab, 1,200 mg every 3 weeks, around 2014. Males with bladder-origin urothelial cancer made up about 85% of the roughly 29 patients.

CDR1 SGDLS and CDR2 YYNGEE come from the germline V gene. There are 16 residues in the CDR3. V gave up 0 bases and J gave up 2 bases; unmatched junction bases: 6. The chain uses TRBV9 and TRBJ2-3, with 7 positions matching TRBD2. The clonotype was recovered from a man between 60 and 70 years old with urothelial cancer. Sequenced material: PBMCs, taken around atezolizumab (anti-PD-L1) treatment. The CDR3: CASSVGSSGVTDTQYF. The CDR3 DNA is TGTGCCAGCAGCGTAGGGTCGAGCGGGGTCACAGATACGCAGTATTTT. Based on the CDR3 plus reference TRBV9 and TRBJ2-3, the full variable domain is DSGVTQTPKHLITATGQRVTLRCSPRSGDLSVYWYQQSLDQGLQFLIQYYNGEERAKGNILERFSAQQFPDLHSELNLSSLELGDSALYFCASSVGSSGVTDTQYFGPGTRLTVL.